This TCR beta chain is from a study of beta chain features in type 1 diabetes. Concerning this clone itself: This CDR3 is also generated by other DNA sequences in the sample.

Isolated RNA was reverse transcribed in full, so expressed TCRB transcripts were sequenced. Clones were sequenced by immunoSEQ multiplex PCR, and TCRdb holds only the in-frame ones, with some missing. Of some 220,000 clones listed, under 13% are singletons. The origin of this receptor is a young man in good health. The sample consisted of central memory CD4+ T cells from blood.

The DNA of the CDR3 is TGTGCCAGTAGTAATAGGGGCCCAGATACGCAGTATTTT. Its translation is CASSNRGPDTQYF. The chain employs TRBV19 and TRBJ2-3; a weak D match, TRBD1 (5 bases). The V and J ends lost 4 bases and 4 bases respectively, with 9 bases between them. The germline V gene encodes CDR1 LNHDA and CDR2 SQIVND (reference sequence). There are 13 residues in the CDR3.